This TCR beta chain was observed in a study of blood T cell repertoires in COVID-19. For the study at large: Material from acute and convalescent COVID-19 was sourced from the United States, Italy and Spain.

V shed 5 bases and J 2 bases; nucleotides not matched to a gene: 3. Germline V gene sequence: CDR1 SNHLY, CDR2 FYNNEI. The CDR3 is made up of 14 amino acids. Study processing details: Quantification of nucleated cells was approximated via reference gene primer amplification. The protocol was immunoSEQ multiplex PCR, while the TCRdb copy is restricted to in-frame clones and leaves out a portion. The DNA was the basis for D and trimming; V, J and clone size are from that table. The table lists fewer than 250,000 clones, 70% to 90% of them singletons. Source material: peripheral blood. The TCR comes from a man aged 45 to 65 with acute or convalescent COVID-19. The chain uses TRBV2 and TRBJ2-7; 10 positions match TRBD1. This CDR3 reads CASSSTGGPYEQYF. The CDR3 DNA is TGTGCCAGCAGTTCGACAGGGGGCCCCTACGAGCAGTACTTC. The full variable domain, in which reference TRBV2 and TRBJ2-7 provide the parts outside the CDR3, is EPEVTQTPSHQVTQMGQEVILRCVPISNHLYFYWYRQILGQKVEFLVSFYNNEISEKSEIFDDQFSVERPDGSNFTLKIRSTKLEDSAMYFCASSSTGGPYEQYFGPGTRLTVT.